In its sample, the clone carrying this TCR beta chain was seen a few times. Its antigen is currently unknown. MiXCR, applied by TCRdb to the 5' RACE reads, yields one record per CDR3 protein. The repertoire has over 150,000 distinct CDR3 sequences, 5.5% to 8% of them found once; the top ten carry 2.9%. The sample comes from a study of T cells after yellow fever vaccination. The study, taken as a whole, reports: Most primary-vaccination clones reappeared after the booster (about 95% CD4, approximately 88% CD8).

This CDR3 is built from 17 residues. CDR1 is SGHTA and CDR2 is FQGNSA in the germline V gene. The V and J ends lost 1 base and 0 bases respectively, with 10 bases between them. The gene calls are TRBV7-2 and TRBJ1-6, with D maybe TRBD1 (6 bases). This receptor was identified in a man between 18 and 35 years old who received the YFV17D yellow fever vaccine. The sample in question was CD4+ T cells sorted from PBMCs, obtained on the day of the first yellow fever vaccination. CDR3 loop: CASSLVGGASYNSPLHF. The CDR3 bases are TGTGCCAGCAGCTTAGTTGGGGGGGCCTCCTATAATTCACCCCTCCACTTT.